This T cell receptor (beta chain) was identified in a study of T cell repertoires in cytomegalovirus infection (dated by TCRdb to between 2017 and 2020). With regard to the full study: Donor HLA type was relevant to the analysis, as public TCR beta signatures indicated carriage of CMV infection together with the matching HLA type. General findings and caveats noted by the study authors: Carriers of CMV infection plus the relevant HLA type were discriminated by the cumulative frequency of public TCR beta family members in the study cohort and in an independent roughly 380-donor cohort. The ex vivo response was dominated by HLA-C-restricted CMV-specific TCR beta clonotypes, which also provided the single most frequent clonotype in two of eight donors.

Many counts were recorded for this clonotype. Its binding antigen is unknown. Base qualities are not provided; no much larger clone lies one nucleotide away. From the germline V gene, CDR1 is SGHDT and CDR2 is YYEEEE. The CDR3 sequence holds 14 residues, the cysteine and phenylalanine included. Only the CDR3 portion is preserved as DNA: 42 bases, with reading frame beginning at the first base. V is shortened by 2 bases, J by 3 bases, and the region joining them spans 9 bases. Sequenced on an Illumina HiSeq 1500. TCRdb trimmed public reads at Q25 via fastp, called clones via MiXCR and kept in-frame beta chains. When rows share a CDR3 protein, they turn into one entry using the most common DNA and genes. This sample gives almost 500,000 distinct CDR3 sequences in total; about 11% of them show up just once. The ten largest clones take up roughly 10% of the sample.

The chain couples TRBV5-6 to TRBJ1-5; the D gene is perhaps TRBD1, from 5 matching bases. The source is a human donor in good health (CMV status not recorded). Some clones in this sample may be carry-over from other donors' samples. Input material: PBMCs. The DNA reads as follows: TGTGCCAGCAGCTTTCAGGGAGCCAATCAGCCCCAGCATTTT. Its translation reads: CASSFQGANQPQHF.